The following is a T cell receptor beta chain sequence with its context. No antigen is known for it. No base quality information exists; no much larger clone differs at one position. This record belongs to a study of cytomegalovirus exposure and HLA in healthy donors (dated by TCRdb to about 2017). At the level of the whole study: According to an earlier analysis of 587 of the donors, some 180 million T cells yielded approximately 120 million unique TCR beta sequences and 276 Gb of sequence data. Around 320 gigabases of sequencing data and approximately 85 million unique TCR sequences were included in an early release covering several hundred HLA-typed donors. The genetic ancestry cluster associated with self-reported Caucasian donors included roughly four fifths of the roughly 400 genotyped donors. The study aimed to test whether cataloging public T cell receptors could reveal signatures of past pathogen exposure. The study used immunosequencing to profile the T cell repertoires of 666 subjects and linked those repertoires to cytomegalovirus serostatus. In addition to the first cohort of approximately 670 subjects, a separate validation cohort of approximately 120 different subjects was used. The study combined high-throughput TCR immunosequencing, statistical association of individual TCRs with disease status, and machine learning to predict cytomegalovirus infection status. A later analysis re-examined previously published TCR beta repertoires from over 500 donors and added high-resolution HLA genotyping to investigate patterns of TCR occurrence. Rather than using new phenotypic data, the later analysis identified candidate immune exposures from TCR beta sequences and from how often those sequences occurred across donors. In an earlier analysis of 587 of the donors, high-throughput TCR beta sequencing was used to judge whether each TCR beta V gene segment behaved as functional or pseudogenic. Alongside the repertoire data, information on donor age, sex, ethnicity and CMV serostatus was compiled. A later genetic analysis took genome-wide SNP genotypes for about 65% of the 666 donors and used that subset as a discovery cohort. Every discovery cohort repertoire had been produced on one sequencing platform. Class I and class II HLA loci were covered by the typing at four-digit resolution. Typing coverage differed by locus: A, B, C, DRB1 and DQB1 were typed in about 620-630 donors, DQA1 in roughly 500, DPA1 in 600 to 610, and DPB1 in roughly 470. About five DR-DQ haplotypes were handled as single units for association and clustering because linkage in the cohort was strong. On average, roughly 250,000 unique TCR beta nucleotide sequences were sequenced per donor among 300 to 500 genotyped donors of the cohort, with roughly a sixth of those sequences being non-productive. Summary of the overall study and its limitations: A cluster of highly shared sequence variants was judged likely to be a technical artifact of the sequencing pipeline. An association between a missense DCLRE1C variant and V-gene and J-gene trimming of TCR beta chains was found in a later genetic analysis and replicated in an independent cohort. In a later genetic analysis, fewer N-insertions in productive TCRs were reported among donors in an Asian-associated ancestry cluster than the roughly 700-donor mean. The classifier was reported to diagnose cytomegalovirus status with high specificity and sensitivity in both the original and validation cohorts. A further reported finding was that TCR beta sequences accurately predicted the HLA-A and HLA-B alleles for most subjects in the first cohort. Linkage disequilibrium might explain the correlated functional status among segregating V segments, but an unknown experimental factor could not be excluded. A few of the identified cytomegalovirus-associated TCR beta chains were confirmed in vitro to be specific for cytomegalovirus antigens. A later analysis found that HLA-associated TCR beta chains were more clonally expanded and had lower generation probabilities than equally common non-associated chains. The study gave a list of more than 150 TCR beta chains associated with cytomegalovirus. Because counts were too low, roughly 17 rarely observed V segments, including chromosome 9 orphons, were left out of the earlier analysis of roughly 600 of the donors. According to the authors, the approach could potentially be generalized to other disease states and immunological phenotypes. Immune exposure information for the cohort was limited to CMV serostatus. Strong co-occurrence of HLA alleles, especially DR and DQ, made assigning TCR associations to individual alleles difficult. While some public TCRs were present in many individuals, most TCR sequences turned up only very rarely across donors. In an earlier analysis of 587 of the donors, most TCR beta V segments appeared in productive rearrangements about 87% or about 30% of the time, broadly matching IMGT annotations. Because some donors lacked HLA typing at each locus, the association tests relied only on the typed subset. Roughly uniform sequencing depth across donors was assumed in presence/absence analyses, although this assumption may not hold. In a later analysis, several top co-occurrence clusters were reported to appear linked to parvovirus B19, influenza, CMV and Epstein-Barr virus. In a later analysis, most CMV-associated TCR beta chains were found to appear HLA-restricted, with HLA associations seemingly driven largely by CMV exposure. A later analysis associated about 17,000 TCR beta sequences with specific HLA alleles at a false discovery rate of 0.05. In a later analysis, TCR association rates were found to vary across HLA loci, with the most associated TCRs seen for DRB1 alleles and the fewest for HLA-C alleles. Only TCR beta chains were sequenced in this cohort, and the absence of alpha or paired-chain data limited detectable features. Some IMGT-functional V segments, including TRBV6-2 and TRBV6-3, could not be distinguished by the 87-base-pair reads and were therefore excluded.

The library relied on the immunoSEQ multiplex PCR assay. For the multiplex PCR, a mixture combining 60 forward primers for TCR Vbeta segments and 13 reverse primers for TCR Jbeta segments was used. Amplification of the CDR3 region of rearranged TCR beta genes was performed with a multiplex PCR assay on genomic DNA. The amplified TCR beta libraries were sequenced on the Illumina HiSeq System as 87-base-pair reads. For the original study's pipeline: Across the 670 or so repertoires, a later analysis counted roughly 77 million unique TCR beta chains, 9 million to 14 million of which were shared by at least two donors. To remove PCR and sequencing errors, raw reads were error-corrected and collapsed into unique sequences using a nearest-neighbor algorithm that merged closely related sequences. Alignment of CDR3 sequences to IMGT reference sequences was used to assign V, D and J gene segments. For a sequence to be retained, a match of at least six nucleotides to both a V gene segment and a J gene segment was required. Rearrangements were called productive when the CDR3 lacked stop codons and stayed in frame with V and J; all others were non-productive. Following IMGT convention, CDR3 was defined as the stretch from the second conserved V-encoded cysteine up to the conserved J-encoded phenylalanine. Sequences without an unambiguous match to a single V gene segment were excluded from the earlier analysis of approximately 560 of the donors. In an earlier analysis of 587 of the donors, V segments were called functional above 56.7% productive rearrangements and were called segregating when the between-donor standard deviation exceeded 5%. A statistical classification framework was developed to diagnose cytomegalovirus status using the catalog of TCR beta chain sequences. V and J gene assignment, in a later analysis, came from comparing TCR nucleotide sequences with IMGT/GENE-DB human TR gene sequences. Using the TCRdist pipeline, a later analysis assigned CDR3 sequences along with most-parsimonious VDJ recombination scenarios. A later analysis defined each TCR beta chain by its CDR3 amino acid sequence plus V-gene family, and excluded reads lacking a unique V-gene family. As a way to deal with suspected cross-contamination and a sequencing artifact, a later analysis dropped approximately 570 nucleotide sequences that were highly shared and had low generation probability. For each public chain, a later analysis derived a clonal expansion index from normalized ranks of inferred template counts within each repertoire. In a later analysis, generation probabilities were computed with a VDJ recombination model fitted to out-of-frame rearrangements, and the resulting probabilities were checked against IGoR. Hypergeometric tests were used in a later analysis to score TCR-TCR, TCR-HLA and TCR-CMV co-occurrence, with a repertoire-size bias correction applied to the TCR pairs. In a later analysis, false discovery rates were estimated by permuting HLA or CMV assignments 20 times. In a later analysis, co-occurring TCRs were grouped using DBSCAN, and TCRdist sequence similarity was added for clustering within HLA-allele-positive subsets. Repertoires with fewer than 30,000 or more than 120,000 public chains, plus five repertoires with anomalous nucleotide sharing, were excluded from co-occurrence clustering. Held by TCRdb, this immuneACCESS table contains in-frame sequences only and omits some clones. Under half of the omission traces to an unresolved V gene where checked; the cause of the rest is unknown. V, J and clone size were drawn from that table, and D and trimming were deduced from the DNA. Within this sample are under 200,000 clones, with almost 85% of them counted one time only. Of the sample, approximately 0.51% falls within the top ten clones.

The CDR3 sequence holds 16 residues, the cysteine and phenylalanine included. The entry retains the CDR3 DNA only, 48 bases that are in frame from base 1. The germline V and J ends show losses of 5 bases and 2 bases respectively, and no gene match explains 4 bases of the junction. The germline V gene (reference sequence) sets CDR1 to SEHNR and CDR2 to FQNEAQ. The cohort consisted of 666 healthy bone marrow donors. Cohort members were all nominally healthy when sampled, although unrecorded immune exposures were likely present. The donor tested CMV seronegative, placing the donor among the 350 or so seronegative members of the cohort. Every donor gave a peripheral blood sample, and the peripheral blood mononuclear cells from that sample were used for TCR beta sequencing. Genomic DNA extraction from the blood cell samples was performed with the Qiagen DNeasy Blood Extraction Kit.

This clonotype was obtained from a woman aged 45-59 years in good health and CMV-seronegative. Sequenced input: PBMCs. Recombination connected TRBV7-9 to TRBJ2-2; TRBD2 matches 11 bases in the middle. This receptor has the CDR3 CASSPLAGGNTGELFF. The bases are TGTGCCAGCAGCCCCCTAGCGGGGGGAAACACCGGGGAGCTGTTTTTT. The variable domain in full, with residues beyond the CDR3 obtained from the reference TRBV7-9 and TRBJ2-2 genes, is DTGVSQNPRHKITKRGQNVTFRCDPISEHNRLYWYRQTLGQGPEFLTYFQNEAQLEKSRLLSDRFSAERPKGSFSTLEIQRTEQGDSAMYLCASSPLAGGNTGELFFGEGSRLTVL.